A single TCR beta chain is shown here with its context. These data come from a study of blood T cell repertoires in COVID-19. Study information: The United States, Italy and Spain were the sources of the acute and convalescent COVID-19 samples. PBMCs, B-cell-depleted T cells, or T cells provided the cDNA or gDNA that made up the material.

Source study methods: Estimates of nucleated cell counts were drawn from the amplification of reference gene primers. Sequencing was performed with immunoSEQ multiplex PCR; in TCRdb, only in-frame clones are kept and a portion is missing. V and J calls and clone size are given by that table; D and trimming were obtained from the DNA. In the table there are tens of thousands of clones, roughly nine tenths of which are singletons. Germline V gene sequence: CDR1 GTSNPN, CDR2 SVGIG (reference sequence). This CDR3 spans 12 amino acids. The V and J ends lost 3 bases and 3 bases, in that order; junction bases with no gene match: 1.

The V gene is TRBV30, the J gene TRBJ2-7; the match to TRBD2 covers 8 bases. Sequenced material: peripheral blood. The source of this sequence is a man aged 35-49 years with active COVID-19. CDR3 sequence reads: CAWSGRGYEQYF. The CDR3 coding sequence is TGTGCCTGGAGCGGGAGGGGCTACGAGCAGTACTTC.